This T cell receptor beta chain stems from a study of T-cell reconstitution after alpha-beta-depleted transplantation in children. Library preparation (for TCRbeta) was performed with unique molecular identifiers. TCRdb re-analysed the PCR reads in MiXCR, keeping a single row per CDR3 protein. The sample gives roughly 170,000 distinct CDR3 sequences, about 6.4% of which show up once; roughly 3% is in the top ten. The V gene's germline CDR1 is SGHTA and CDR2 FQGNSA. This CDR3 region has 15 residues. Germline trimming cut 1 base from V and 0 bases from J; bases unmatched to any gene: 2. This clonotype was counted many times.

The gene calls are TRBV7-2 and TRBJ2-7; TRBD2 matches 8 bases. The clonotype originates from a human donor who donated a stem cell graft to a child with Wiskott-Aldrich syndrome. The sample here was PBMCs from the stem cell graft donor, taken from the stem cell graft. The CDR3 loop reads CASSLERGSSYEQYF. The CDR3 bases are TGTGCCAGCAGCTTAGAGCGGGGGAGCTCCTACGAGCAGTACTTC.